A single TCR beta chain is shown here with its context. Its antigen is not known. The CDR3 runs to 18 residues. V dropped 1 base and J dropped 0 bases, with 19 bases sitting between them. CDR1 is SGHDT, CDR2 YYEEEE, per germline. Any history of autoimmune disease or systemic immunosuppression disqualified patients. This specimen belongs to a study of OX40 agonist ivuxolimab in advanced cancers. About the study: Head and neck, renal cell, melanoma or hepatocellular carcinoma were the cancers that dose-escalation patients had. At around 81% male, the cohort had a mean age of about 55 years, ranging from roughly 20 to 90.

Findings of the study overall: Expanded clones tended on average to be more numerous among CD8+ T cells than CD4+.

Using immunoSEQ multiplex PCR, the repertoire was profiled, and TCRdb retains in-frame clones only, with some absent. The table shows roughly 67,000 clones, with more than 85% occurring only once. The sequence was collected from an adult with an advanced solid tumor such as melanoma, head and neck, liver or kidney cancer. The rearrangement uses TRBV5-6 and TRBJ1-1, with D uncertain. This specimen was CD4+ or CD8+ T cells sorted from blood, taken in a trial of the OX40 agonist ivuxolimab. For the CDR3, the DNA is TGTGCCAGCAGCTTGAAGATAGGGAGGACTCTAGTGAACACTGAAGCTTTCTTT. Its translation: CASSLKIGRTLVNTEAFF.